The 30 T cell receptor beta chains below all came from one sample that was sequenced in a study of cytomegalovirus exposure and HLA in healthy donors. The PCR made use of 60 Vbeta and 13 Jbeta primers. Assay used: immunoSEQ multiplex PCR; TCRdb lists only in-frame clones, some missing. The sample holds 140,000 to 150,000 clones; around 84% are singletons and the top ten take 2% to 2.5%. Input material: PBMCs. These receptors came from a boy younger than 10 in good health and CMV-seronegative.

This clone came up once. This chain uses TRBV11-2 with TRBJ1-4; unclear D gene. CDR3 size: 15 residues. Germline V gene lookup returns CDR1 SGHAT and CDR2 FQNNGV. V shed 6 bases and J shed 3 bases, with 14 bases lying between them. CDR3 region: CASRPPGASNEKLFF. The CDR3 DNA sequence: TGTGCCAGCAGGCCACCGGGAGCCTCTAATGAAAAACTGTTTTTT. Full variable domain (remainder filled in from reference TRBV11-2 and TRBJ1-4): EAGVAQSPRYKIIEKRQSVAFWCNPISGHATLYWYQQILGQGPKLLIQFQNNGVVDDSQLPKDRFSAERLKGVDSTLKIQPAKLEDSAVYLCASRPPGASNEKLFFGSGTQLSVL.

The chain employs TRBV7-6 and TRBJ2-7; 7 bases are shared with TRBD2. CDR3 length: 16 amino acids. V lost 4 bases, J lost 2 bases, and 11 bases stayed unmatched. Per germline, CDR1 SGHVS and CDR2 FNYEAQ. The CDR3 region has the DNA TGTGCCAGCAGCTCGGGAGGCGGAGCGGACACCTACGAGCAGTACTTC. The encoded protein is CASSSGGGADTYEQYF.

The chain recombines TRBV5-1 with TRBJ2-7, with 7 bases lining up with TRBD1. The ends lost 4 bases at V and 6 bases at J; junction bases unmatched: 10. Per germline, CDR1 SGHRS and CDR2 YFSETQ. The CDR3 extends over 14 amino acids. The CDR3 protein is CASSGDSPIFEQYF. CDR3 sequence (DNA): TGCGCCAGCAGCGGGGACAGCCCGATCTTCGAGCAGTACTTC.

This clone was found a few times. The chain employs TRBV11-2 and TRBJ2-7, with D maybe TRBD2 (5 bases). The CDR3 extends over 14 amino acids. V shed 5 bases and J shed 1 base, with 12 bases lying between them. Germline CDR1 reads SGHAT; CDR2 reads FQNNGV. The CDR3 nucleotides read TGTGCCAGCAGCCCTGTTACGGGATCCTACGAGCAGTACTTC. Protein sequence: CASSPVTGSYEQYF. Filled out from reference TRBV11-2 and TRBJ2-7, the complete variable domain reads EAGVAQSPRYKIIEKRQSVAFWCNPISGHATLYWYQQILGQGPKLLIQFQNNGVVDDSQLPKDRFSAERLKGVDSTLKIQPAKLEDSAVYLCASSPVTGSYEQYFGPGTRLTVT.

The chain couples TRBV7-2 to TRBJ2-7; 8 positions match TRBD2. Germline CDR1 and CDR2: SGHTA and FQGNSA. CDR3 length: 16 residues. V trimming: 5 bases; J trimming: 1 base; junction bases outside the gene matches: 10. Here the CDR3 DNA reads TGTGCCAGCAGCCGTCGAGGAGCGGGAGTGTCCTACGAGCAGTACTTC. Amino acids: CASSRRGAGVSYEQYF.

The CDR3 sequence is CASSRSWQGGETQYF. Written as DNA, the CDR3 is TGTGCCAGCTCACGTTCCTGGCAGGGTGGGGAGACCCAGTACTTC. V and J are TRBV18 and TRBJ2-5; a weak D match, TRBD1 (5 bases). Between the trimmed V and J ends, which lost 4 bases and 5 bases, there was a span of 17 bases. The CDR3 has 15 amino acids. CDR1 KGHSH and CDR2 LQKENI come from the germline V gene.

V is TRBV5-1 and J is TRBJ2-6, with TRBD2 as a possible D gene (6 bases). The CDR3 runs 16 residues. Trimming took off 6 bases at V and 1 base at J, with 14 bases between the two ends. The germline CDR1 and CDR2 sequences are SGHRS and YFSETQ. CDR3 nucleotides: TGCGCCAGCACGCCCGGACGGGGGTCTGGGGCCAACGTCCTGACTTTC. It encodes CASTPGRGSGANVLTF. Supplemented by reference TRBV5-1 and TRBJ2-6, the full variable domain reads KAGVTQTPRYLIKTRGQQVTLSCSPISGHRSVSWYQQTPGQGLQFLFEYFSETQRNKGNFPGRFSGRQFSNSRSEMNVSTLELGDSALYLCASTPGRGSGANVLTFGAGSRLTVL.

This clone has just one count. This chain uses TRBV20-1 with TRBJ1-2; D uncertain. In germline, CDR1 is DFQATT, CDR2 SNEGSKA (reference sequence). The V end was cut by 3 bases, the J end by 8 bases, with 10 bases between. The CDR3 runs 11 residues. CDR3: CSASRSMGYTF. The DNA for the CDR3 is TGCAGTGCTAGTAGATCCATGGGCTACACCTTC.

This chain links TRBV28 with TRBJ2-5; D possibly corresponds to TRBD1 (5 bases). CDR3 length equals 12 residues. Per germline, CDR1 MDHEN and CDR2 SYDVKM. Trimming took 7 bases from V and 4 from J, leaving 10 bases between them. CDR3 in DNA: TGTGCCAGCAAAGGGGATGGAGAGACCCAGTACTTC. Its protein is CASKGDGETQYF.

This rearrangement joins TRBV7-9 to TRBJ1-4; the match to TRBD1 covers 7 bases. The CDR3 is 14 residues long. Trimming took 3 bases from V and 8 from J; bases not matched to a gene: 6. CDR1 and CDR2 (germline): SEHNR, FQNEAQ (reference sequence). The DNA for the CDR3 is TGTGCCAGCAGCTTCCTTCAAGGGGGCGAAAAACTGTTTTTT. The encoded protein is CASSFLQGGEKLFF.

The genes are TRBV4-3 and TRBJ2-5; D unclear. CDR1 and CDR2 (germline): LGHNA, YSLEER. The ends were cut back, 4 bases at V and 0 bases at J, with 6 bases in the middle. The CDR3 has 13 amino acids. The CDR3 here is CASSPRYQETQYF. The CDR3 region has the DNA TGCGCCAGCAGCCCCCGGTACCAAGAGACCCAGTACTTC.

This clone has just a few counts. The rearrangement uses TRBV18 and TRBJ1-5; TRBD1 agrees at 12 bases. Germline-derived CDR1 and CDR2 are KGHSH and LQKENI. V lost 3 bases and J lost 8; bases outside the gene matches: 8. This CDR3 comprises 16 residues. In DNA form, the CDR3 reads TGTGCCAGCTCACCGGGGACAGGGGGCGCGGGTAAGCCCCAGCATTTT. Translation gives CASSPGTGGAGKPQHF.

This clone was detected once. The genes are TRBV7-2 and TRBJ2-2, with D uncertain. Trimming left V 1 base short and J 5 bases short, with 8 bases between. Looked up from germline, CDR1 is SGHTA and CDR2 is FQGNSA. This CDR3 has 14 residues. The CDR3 sequence is CASSLDGKTGELFF. The CDR3 DNA is TGTGCCAGCAGCTTAGATGGCAAGACCGGGGAGCTGTTTTTT.

V is TRBV19 and J is TRBJ2-1; D ambiguous. Germline values: CDR1 LNHDA, CDR2 SQIVND (reference sequence). Between the trimmed V and J ends, which lost 0 bases and 10 bases, there was a span of 13 bases. The length of the CDR3 is 14 residues. CDR3 in DNA: TGTGCCAGTAGTATAGATCCTCGTGTTGTGGAGCAGTTCTTC. Amino acids: CASSIDPRVVEQFF.

The J gene is TRBJ1-4, the V gene TRBV10-3, with D unresolved. Germline V gives CDR1 ENHRY, CDR2 SYGVKD. Trimming pared 6 bases from V and 7 bases from J, leaving 12 bases between. The CDR3 length is 13 residues. For the CDR3, the DNA is TGTGCCATCAGAGACATAGTGGGTGAAAAACTGTTTTTT. This gives the protein CAIRDIVGEKLFF.

The genes are TRBV30 and TRBJ2-3; 12 bases match TRBD2. The ends lost 7 bases at V and 8 bases at J; junction bases unmatched: 10. The CDR3 consists of 14 residues. CDR1 and CDR2 (germline): GTSNPN, SVGIG (reference sequence). The CDR3 spells CASKLAGGSATQYF. CDR3 nucleotides: TGTGCCTCCAAGCTAGCGGGGGGGTCAGCTACGCAGTATTTT.

V and J are TRBV5-6 and TRBJ2-7; D may be TRBD1 (5 bases). Germline lookup yields CDR1 SGHDT and CDR2 YYEEEE. V lost 0 bases, J lost 0 bases, and 10 bases lay in between. CDR3 length equals 15 residues. The CDR3 DNA reads as TGTGCCAGCAGCTTGGTTGGCAGGGCCTCCTACGAGCAGTACTTC. The encoded protein is CASSLVGRASYEQYF.

This chain connects TRBV5-1 to TRBJ2-4; no firm D call. V was clipped by 4 bases and J by 1 base, with 15 bases between them. The CDR3 totals 16 residues. The germline gives CDR1 SGHRS, CDR2 YFSETQ. The CDR3 DNA reads TGCGCCAGCAGCCTGGCCGCACGAGATGCCAAAAACATTCAGTACTTC. Translated: CASSLAARDAKNIQYF.

This clone appeared a single time. V and J are TRBV6-4 and TRBJ2-1; a possible D gene is TRBD1 (5 bases). V lost 3 bases to trimming and J lost 6 bases, with 15 bases between them. This CDR3 is 15 amino acids long. Germline V CDR1 and CDR2: MRHNA, SNTAGT. The CDR3 sequence is CASSELSQGSNEQFF. CDR3 sequence (DNA): TGTGCCAGCAGTGAGTTGTCTCAGGGATCCAATGAGCAGTTCTTC.

This chain joins TRBV5-1 and TRBJ2-1, with 9 bases aligning to TRBD1. The CDR3 has 16 residues. Germline V gives CDR1 SGHRS, CDR2 YFSETQ. Trimming at V came to 4 bases and at J to 1 base, leaving 6 bases not matched to a gene. The DNA for the CDR3 is TGCGCCAGCAGCCGAAGACAGGGGGGTTCCTACAATGAGCAGTTCTTC. The encoded protein is CASSRRQGGSYNEQFF.

V is TRBV10-3 and J is TRBJ2-1; unclear D gene. The CDR3 sequence is 11 residues long. The germline V gene encodes CDR1 ENHRY and CDR2 SYGVKD. V was trimmed by 8 bases and J by 4 bases, leaving 6 bases between them. CDR3 residues: CAILVYNEQFF. The CDR3 region has the DNA TGTGCCATCCTTGTTTACAATGAGCAGTTCTTC.

This clone was counted between two and nine times. V gene TRBV5-6 combines with J gene TRBJ2-2, with unresolved D. The CDR3 runs 17 residues. The germline V gene encodes CDR1 SGHDT and CDR2 YYEEEE. V dropped 3 bases and J dropped 0 bases, with 15 bases sitting between them. The CDR3 region is CASSSLFMSSNTGELFF. CDR3 coding DNA: TGTGCCAGCAGCTCCCTTTTTATGAGTTCGAACACCGGGGAGCTGTTTTTT.

This chain connects TRBV7-2 to TRBJ2-7; maybe TRBD1 (5 bases). The germline gives CDR1 SGHTA, CDR2 FQGNSA. V dropped 3 bases and J dropped 5 bases, with 8 bases sitting between them. CDR3 size: 12 residues. CDR3 in DNA: TGTGCCAGCAGCTTTTCCAGGGACGAGCAGTACTTC. This codes for CASSFSRDEQYF.

The CDR3 spells CASSLAGQSTSPLHF. CDR3 bases: TGCGCCAGCAGCTTGGCGGGACAGAGCACTTCACCCCTCCACTTT. This chain joins TRBV5-1 and TRBJ1-6; 7 nucleotides line up with TRBD1. The V segment lost 0 bases and the J segment 9 bases; nucleotides outside the gene matches: 6. The CDR3 totals 15 residues. Germline CDR1 reads SGHRS; CDR2 reads YFSETQ.

A few counts support this clone. The chain links TRBV5-4 to TRBJ1-1; the match to TRBD1 covers 7 bases. Per germline, CDR1 SGHNT and CDR2 YYREEE (reference sequence). Trimming cost V 4 bases and J 9 bases; bases outside gene matches: 6. The CDR3 loop spans 12 amino acids. In DNA, the CDR3 is TGTGCCAGCAGCGCCCGGGACAGACAAGCTTTCTTT. It encodes CASSARDRQAFF.

The chain has TRBV7-2 and TRBJ2-2, with TRBD1 as a possible D gene (5 bases). CDR1 and CDR2 from the germline V gene are SGHTA and FQGNSA. This CDR3 has 13 residues. Trimming took off 5 bases at V and 4 bases at J, with 8 bases between the two ends. CDR3 sequence (DNA): TGTGCCAGCAGCCGACAGAGCACCGGGGAGCTGTTTTTT. It codes for CASSRQSTGELFF.

The chain employs TRBV7-6 and TRBJ1-3; D ambiguous. This CDR3 is 13 amino acids long. Germline CDR1 reads SGHVS; CDR2 reads FNYEAQ. Trimming cost V 1 base and J 8 bases, with 9 bases left between them. The CDR3 bases are TGTGCCAGCAGCTTAGTCGTTCGGGACACCATATATTTT. Protein sequence: CASSLVVRDTIYF.

The chain uses TRBV2 and TRBJ2-7; TRBD1 aligns across 8 bases. Looked up from germline, CDR1 is SNHLY and CDR2 is FYNNEI. CDR3 size: 14 residues. The J segment lost 0 bases and the V segment lost 6 bases, leaving 4 bases of the junction unmatched. Here the CDR3 DNA reads TGTGCCAGCAGCGGGGACAGGACCTCCTACGAGCAGTACTTC. Residues: CASSGDRTSYEQYF. Full variable domain (rest looked up from reference TRBV2 and TRBJ2-7): EPEVTQTPSHQVTQMGQEVILRCVPISNHLYFYWYRQILGQKVEFLVSFYNNEISEKSEIFDDQFSVERPDGSNFTLKIRSTKLEDSAMYFCASSGDRTSYEQYFGPGTRLTVT.

This clone was recorded a few times. This chain joins TRBV14 and TRBJ1-6, with 9 bases aligning to TRBD1. The CDR3 loop spans 15 amino acids. Germline CDR1 and CDR2: SGHDN and FVKESK. Unmatched junction bases numbered 6, after V lost 3 bases and J lost 9 bases. CDR3 DNA: TGTGCCAGCAGCCAGCGGACAGGGGCGGTTTCACCCCTCCACTTT. It encodes CASSQRTGAVSPLHF.

This clone was detected only a few times. J is TRBJ2-7 and V is TRBV2; perhaps TRBD2 as D (6 bases). The V gene's germline CDR1 is SNHLY and CDR2 FYNNEI. V was cut by 2 bases and J by 5 bases, with 7 bases left in between. The CDR3 totals 12 residues. The CDR3 region has the DNA TGTGCCAGCAGTGAAAGGAGGGACGAGCAGTACTTC. Protein: CASSERRDEQYF.